This T cell receptor (beta chain) is drawn from a study of T and B cells in COVID-19 patients. By frequency in the sample, this clonotype is medium-sized (0.01 to 0.1%). Its specificity is not known. TRB was amplified from around 250-500 ng of blood genomic DNA. The CDR3 totals 17 residues. Germline CDR1 reads MNHEY; CDR2 reads SMNVEV (reference sequence). J lost 6 bases, V lost 3 bases, and 6 bases had no gene match. Multiplex PCR with BIOMED2 TRB-A/B primer pools amplified TRB rearrangements. One entry per CDR3 protein, called by TCRdb with MiXCR from the multiplex PCR reads. The repertoire includes some 2,000 distinct CDR3 sequences, roughly 29% of them detected once, and less than 45% sits in the top ten. Study-wide points: Clonality of TRB repertoires was high in active COVID-19; recovery brought above-healthy diversity and richness.

The clonotype was recovered from a human donor with active COVID-19. The sequenced material came from blood. This rearrangement joins TRBV27 to TRBJ2-1, with 15 bases that match TRBD2. CDR3 protein: CASSLGTSGGPLNEQFF. The CDR3 DNA reads TGTGCCAGCAGTTTGGGGACTAGCGGGGGGCCTCTCAATGAGCAGTTCTTC.